This T cell receptor beta chain was retrieved from a study of blood T cell repertoires in COVID-19. Sequenced by immunoSEQ multiplex PCR; TCRdb stores in-frame clones only, minus some. The sample contains hundreds of thousands of clones, about four fifths of which appear only once. The length of the CDR3 is 15 residues. The V segment lost 4 bases and the J segment 5 bases; nucleotides outside the gene matches: 10. Germline-derived CDR1 and CDR2 are SNHLY and FYNNEI. The clonotype originates from an elderly man with acute or convalescent COVID-19. Sample: peripheral blood. This rearrangement joins TRBV2 to TRBJ1-2, with 7 bases fitting TRBD1. The CDR3 nucleotides are TGTGCCAGCAGTGGAGGGGGCGCGAGGGGTTATGGCTACACCTTC. This gives the protein CASSGGGARGYGYTF.